These 10 T cell receptor beta chains share one sample of origin, sequenced in a study of CD8 T cells in Susac syndrome. Roughly 0.45 to 1 ug RNA was reverse transcribed with random hexamers. TCRdb reprocessed the immunoSEQ multiplex PCR reads with MiXCR, giving one entry per CDR3 protein. The sample contains 150,000 to 200,000 distinct CDR3 sequences, around 94% of which appear only once. Sequencing was done on a sample of CD4+ T cells from PBMCs. The receptors stem from a human donor with multiple sclerosis.

V and J are TRBV28 and TRBJ1-1, with TRBD1 matching 9 bases. CDR3 length: 13 amino acids. V was clipped by 6 bases and J by 7 bases; unmatched bases: 6. In germline, CDR1 is MDHEN, CDR2 SYDVKM. CDR3: CASSSGQGDEAFF. The CDR3 nucleotides read TGTGCCAGCAGCTCGGGACAGGGTGATGAAGCTTTCTTT.

The CDR3 sequence: CACGLADPTDTQYF. CDR3 DNA sequence: TGCGCCTGCGGACTAGCGGACCCCACAGATACGCAGTATTTT. The chain joins TRBV5-1 to TRBJ2-3; TRBD2 matches at 10 bases. V lost 10 bases, J lost 2 bases, and 7 bases stayed unmatched. This CDR3 has 14 amino acids. The germline V gene has CDR1 SGHRS and CDR2 YFSETQ.

The V and J genes are TRBV12-3 or TRBV12-4 and TRBJ1-2; TRBD1 matches at 7 bases. The CDR3 loop spans 13 amino acids. The V gene end was trimmed by 6 bases and the J gene end by 6 bases; junction bases not matched to a gene: 7. The chain's CDR3 is CASRGQRFHGYTF. CDR3 nucleotides: TGTGCCAGCAGGGGACAGAGGTTTCATGGCTACACCTTC.

This sequence joins TRBV5-1 and TRBJ2-3; TRBD1 aligns across 8 bases. The germline CDR1 and CDR2 sequences are SGHRS and YFSETQ. The CDR3 is made up of 16 amino acids. After removal of 3 bases from V and 0 bases from J, the junction contained 6 bases not matched to a gene. CDR3 coding DNA: TGCGCCAGCAGCTCGGGACAGGTCGCCAGCACAGATACGCAGTATTTT. It encodes CASSSGQVASTDTQYF.

The rearrangement uses TRBV30 and TRBJ2-1; 7 nucleotides match TRBD2. Germline loops: CDR1 GTSNPN, CDR2 SVGIG (reference sequence). This CDR3 has 16 residues. V gave up 2 bases and J gave up 7 bases; unmatched junction bases: 14. The CDR3 loop reads CAWSLLWGGSRNEQFF. The CDR3, as DNA: TGTGCCTGGAGTTTACTCTGGGGAGGGAGCAGGAATGAGCAGTTCTTC.

V is TRBV6-2 or TRBV6-3 and J is TRBJ1-1; possibly TRBD1 for D (5 bases). The V end was cut by 2 bases, the J end by 9 bases, with 7 bases between. The CDR3 loop spans 11 amino acids. Per germline, CDR1 MNHEY and CDR2 SVGEGT. This CDR3 reads CASSYRQKAFF. The CDR3 nucleotides read TGTGCCAGCAGTTACAGACAGAAAGCTTTCTTT.

This rearrangement joins TRBV5-6 to TRBJ1-2; D not certain. Trimming removed 2 bases from V and 6 bases from J, with 8 bases in between. Germline lookup yields CDR1 SGHDT and CDR2 YYEEEE. This CDR3 is 12 amino acids long. Written as DNA, the CDR3 is TGTGCCAGCAGCTTCGGGGTGGATGGCTACACCTTC. This sequence encodes CASSFGVDGYTF.

The chain recombines TRBV7-7 with TRBJ2-5; D is perhaps TRBD2 (5 bases). The CDR3 has 14 amino acids. The V gene's germline CDR1 is SSHAT and CDR2 FNYEAQ (reference sequence). Trimming pared 4 bases from V and 3 bases from J, leaving 12 bases between. CDR3 amino acids: CASSSTGLKETQYF. The CDR3 DNA sequence: TGTGCCAGCAGCTCGACCGGACTGAAAGAGACCCAGTACTTC.

This clonotype was seen a few times. This sequence joins TRBV19 and TRBJ2-6, with D maybe TRBD2 (6 bases). Germline values: CDR1 LNHDA, CDR2 SQIVND (reference sequence). This CDR3 comprises 16 residues. Trimming shortened V by 8 bases and J by 0 bases, and 14 bases separated the two germline ends. The chain's CDR3 is CASESGANSGANVLTF. The CDR3, as DNA: TGTGCCAGTGAGTCGGGAGCGAACTCTGGGGCCAACGTCCTGACTTTC.

The V gene is TRBV30, the J gene TRBJ1-5; D possibly corresponds to TRBD1 (5 bases). Trimming cost V 5 bases and J 0 bases, with 11 bases left between them. Germline V lookup: CDR1 GTSNPN, CDR2 SVGIG (reference sequence). The CDR3 is 14 residues long. In nucleotides, the CDR3 is TGTGCCTGGTCAGGGACCACTAGCAATCAGCCCCAGCATTTT. This gives the protein CAWSGTTSNQPQHF.